The rows below give T cell receptor beta chains drawn from one sample of a study of blood T cell repertoires in COVID-19. This table comes from immunoSEQ multiplex PCR, and its TCRdb copy is limited to in-frame clones, with some not included. The sample holds 50,000 to 70,000 clones, 65% to 85% seen once. Sequenced input: peripheral blood. These receptors were obtained from a man in his 60s with acute or convalescent COVID-19. Each CDR3 is given with its conserved first and last residue. A D gene is named only where the DNA matches it firmly. For some rows the clone size is stated as once, few or many, or as a class when expanded; others skip it.

CDR3	DNA	J	D	V	size
CAWSRRGDYGYTF	TGTGCCTGGAGTCGCCGGGGGGACTATGGCTACACCTTC	TRBJ1-2	.	TRBV30	.
CSVDGQGAYGYTF	TGCAGCGTCGATGGACAGGGGGCATATGGCTACACCTTC	TRBJ1-2	TRBD1	TRBV29-1	.
CASSARGLITGEVNTEAFF	TGTGCCAGCAGCGCCAGAGGCTTAATAACAGGGGAAGTGAACACTGAAGCTTTCTTT	TRBJ1-1	TRBD1	TRBV9	.
CATSRGGATSYNEQFF	TGTGCCACCTCCCGCGGGGGAGCAACATCCTACAATGAGCAGTTCTTC	TRBJ2-1	TRBD2	TRBV10-3	.
CASSYGQGSGGDEQYF	TGTGCCAGCAGTTACGGCCAGGGAAGTGGCGGGGACGAGCAGTACTTC	TRBJ2-7	.	TRBV6-5	.
CATSGQGYGYTF	TGTGCCACCAGTGGCCAGGGGTATGGCTACACCTTC	TRBJ1-2	.	TRBV24-1	.
CASAGGTILEF	TGTGCCAGCGCGGGAGGGACGATTTTGGAATTC	TRBJ2-7	TRBD2	TRBV11-2	few
CASSARPSQGWNTEAFF	TGTGCCAGCAGCGCCCGACCCTCACAGGGGTGGAACACTGAAGCTTTCTTT	TRBJ1-1	TRBD1	TRBV9	few
CASNYGGQQETQYF	TGCGCCAGCAACTATGGAGGGCAGCAAGAGACCCAGTACTTC	TRBJ2-5	.	TRBV5-1	.
CAWSVLAGGRIEQFF	TGTGCCTGGAGTGTACTAGCGGGGGGTCGCATTGAGCAGTTCTTC	TRBJ2-1	TRBD2	TRBV30	few
CASSYSGGTTYGYTF	TGTGCCAGCAGTTACTCCGGGGGGACCACCTATGGCTACACCTTC	TRBJ1-2	.	TRBV6-5	.
CASSLNPSLPGQETQYF	TGTGCCAGCAGCTTAAACCCCTCCTTGCCGGGCCAAGAGACCCAGTACTTC	TRBJ2-5	.	TRBV7-3	.
CSVEGDSVTEAFF	TGCAGCGTTGAAGGGGACAGCGTCACTGAAGCTTTCTTT	TRBJ1-1	TRBD1	TRBV29-1	.
CRVGQSNYGYTF	TGCAGGGTCGGACAGTCTAACTATGGCTACACCTTC	TRBJ1-2	.	TRBV29-1	.
CASSQVRGGASTDTQYF	TGTGCCAGCAGCCAAGTAAGAGGCGGTGCTAGCACAGATACGCAGTATTTT	TRBJ2-3	.	TRBV14	.
CASSEERVETQYF	TGTGCCAGCAGTGAGGAGAGAGTCGAGACCCAGTACTTC	TRBJ2-5	.	TRBV2	.
CASSLMVGQSYNEQFF	TGTGCCAGCAGCTTAATGGTGGGACAATCCTACAATGAGCAGTTCTTC	TRBJ2-1	.	TRBV7-6	.
CASSPGVGGSNNSPLHF	TGCGCCAGCAGCCCTGGCGTAGGGGGCTCGAATAATTCACCCCTCCACTTT	TRBJ1-6	TRBD1	TRBV5-1	once
CASRWGESNQPQHF	TGTGCCAGCAGATGGGGGGAGAGCAATCAGCCCCAGCATTTT	TRBJ1-5	.	TRBV2	.
CASSFDRVEDPGELFF	TGCGCCAGCAGTTTCGACAGGGTGGAGGACCCCGGGGAGCTGTTTTTT	TRBJ2-2	TRBD1	TRBV5-1	once
CASSQGTNQPQHF	TGTGCCAGCAGTCAGGGAACTAATCAGCCCCAGCATTTT	TRBJ1-5	.	TRBV25-1	.
CASSSTSGLLPTGYTF	TGTGCCAGCAGTTCTACCAGCGGACTATTACCGACTGGCTACACCTTC	TRBJ1-2	.	TRBV6-5	.
CASSRPLLRGPYEQYF	TGTGCCAGCAGCAGGCCACTTTTAAGGGGGCCCTACGAGCAGTACTTC	TRBJ2-7	.	TRBV21-1	.
CASSLALGQPQHF	TGTGCCAGCAGTTTAGCTCTAGGTCAGCCCCAGCATTTT	TRBJ1-5	.	TRBV12-3/TRBV12-4	.
CASSQTGTPSPLHF	TGCGCCAGCAGCCAAACAGGGACCCCATCACCCCTCCACTTT	TRBJ1-6	.	TRBV4-1	.
CASSLQGYTEQFF	TGTGCCAGCAGCTTACAGGGTTATACTGAGCAGTTCTTC	TRBJ2-1	.	TRBV7-6	.
CASSLRQGTEAFF	TGTGCCAGCAGCTTGAGACAGGGCACTGAAGCTTTCTTT	TRBJ1-1	TRBD1	TRBV7-3	.
CASSAFDEQFF	TGTGCCAGCAGTGCGTTCGATGAGCAGTTCTTC	TRBJ2-1	.	TRBV2	.
CASNFRGAAAEYNEQFF	TGTGCCAGTAACTTCCGCGGGGCAGCCGCTGAATACAATGAGCAGTTCTTC	TRBJ2-1	.	TRBV19	few
CASSPGGTEAGKLFF	TGTGCCAGTAGTCCCGGGGGGACGGAGGCCGGAAAACTGTTTTTT	TRBJ1-4	.	TRBV19	.
CASSERRGTGVLTNEKLFF	TGTGCCAGCAGTGAGCGTAGGGGGACAGGGGTGTTAACTAATGAAAAACTGTTTTTT	TRBJ1-4	TRBD1	TRBV2	.
CASSSGTGAWGSTDTQYF	TGCGCCAGCAGCTCGGGGACAGGGGCCTGGGGTTCCACAGATACGCAGTATTTT	TRBJ2-3	TRBD1	TRBV5-1	few
CASGHQDSYNSPLHF	TGCGCCAGCGGACATCAGGATTCCTATAATTCACCCCTCCACTTT	TRBJ1-6	.	TRBV5-1	.
CASSVGGTGGFGNTIYF	TGTGCCAGCAGCGTAGGAGGGACAGGGGGCTTCGGAAACACCATATATTTT	TRBJ1-3	TRBD1	TRBV9	.
CASSQERGTPLHF	TGTGCCAGCAGCCAAGAAAGGGGGACACCCCTCCACTTT	TRBJ1-6	.	TRBV14	.
CASSVGARGKGGEQYF	TGTGCCAGCAGCGTAGGGGCCCGGGGTAAGGGAGGCGAGCAGTACTTC	TRBJ2-7	.	TRBV11-2	.
CASSYGTGFNQPQHF	TGTGCCAGCAGTTACGGTACAGGGTTTAATCAGCCCCAGCATTTT	TRBJ1-5	.	TRBV6-6	.
CASSQDHAGSSYNEQFF	TGCGCCAGCAGCCAAGATCACGCGGGGAGCTCCTACAATGAGCAGTTCTTC	TRBJ2-1	.	TRBV4-1	.
CASTPRTAEGNTIYF	TGTGCCAGCACCCCCCGGACAGCCGAAGGAAACACCATATATTTT	TRBJ1-3	.	TRBV4-2	.
CASSRDRGGGSREKLFF	TGTGCCAGCAGTCGCGACAGGGGAGGTGGGAGTCGTGAAAAACTGTTTTTT	TRBJ1-4	TRBD1	TRBV25-1	.
CASSPVQGDTGELFF	TGTGCCAGCTCACCCGTCCAGGGGGACACCGGGGAGCTGTTTTTT	TRBJ2-2	TRBD1	TRBV18	few